The 14 T cell receptor beta chains listed next were all sequenced from one sample in a study of blood T cell repertoires in COVID-19. This table comes from immunoSEQ multiplex PCR, and its TCRdb copy is limited to in-frame clones, with some not included. Here the sample spans around 140,000 clones, approximately 90% being singletons. The sequenced sample consisted of peripheral blood. The receptors shown here come from a man aged 50 to 60 with acute or convalescent COVID-19.

The rearrangement links TRBV29-1 to TRBJ2-7, with 8 positions matching TRBD1. J gave up 6 bases and V 5 bases, and 6 bases lay outside the gene matches. Germline values: CDR1 SQVTM, CDR2 ANQGSEA. The CDR3 is 12 amino acids. The CDR3 reads CSVWTGSREQYF. The CDR3 region has the DNA TGCAGCGTTTGGACAGGGTCCCGCGAGCAGTACTTC.

Here the CDR3 reads CASSIAGTGVYTIYF. Here the CDR3 DNA reads TGTGCCAGCAGCATTGCCGGGACAGGGGTATACACCATATATTTT. V gene TRBV5-6 combines with J gene TRBJ1-3; 10 bases agree with TRBD1. There are 15 residues in the CDR3. From germline, CDR1 is SGHDT and CDR2 YYEEEE. Unmatched junction bases numbered 9, after V lost 4 bases and J lost 8 bases.

This clone occurred a few times. This sequence joins TRBV28 and TRBJ1-5; TRBD1 is a possible D gene (5 bases). This CDR3 has 14 residues. The V end lost 2 bases, the J end lost 7 bases, and 12 bases lay between the germline ends. In germline, CDR1 is MDHEN, CDR2 SYDVKM. In nucleotides, the CDR3 is TGTGCCAGCAGTTTACAGGCAGGGATGCAGCCCCAGCATTTT. Its translation is CASSLQAGMQPQHF.

To note about this clone: The sample contains more than one DNA sequence encoding this CDR3. The genes are TRBV25-1 and TRBJ2-7, with TRBD1 identical over 7 bases. The CDR3 totals 14 residues. The germline gives CDR1 MGHDK, CDR2 SYGVNS. V lost 11 bases to trimming and J lost 2 bases; unmatched junction nucleotides: 12. CDR3 in amino acids: CASSRAGGTYEQYF. CDR3 DNA: TGTGCCTCCTCTAGGGCAGGGGGAACCTACGAGCAGTACTTC.

The rearrangement uses TRBV18 and TRBJ1-1; D uncertain. Germline V gene data show CDR1 as KGHSH and CDR2 as LQKENI. V shed 4 bases and J shed 6 bases, with 15 bases lying between them. This CDR3 is 14 amino acids long. The chain's CDR3 is CASSRRALEAEAFF. The CDR3 region has the DNA TGTGCCAGCTCACGACGCGCGTTAGAGGCTGAAGCTTTCTTT.

The V gene is TRBV2, the J gene TRBJ1-2; 9 bases line up with TRBD1. V gave up 7 bases and J gave up 6 bases; unmatched junction bases: 12. The CDR3 runs to 15 residues. CDR1 is SNHLY, CDR2 FYNNEI, per germline. Written as DNA, the CDR3 is TGTGCCAGCACATCCATTGGGGGACAGGGCCATGGCTACACCTTC. Protein sequence: CASTSIGGQGHGYTF.

The chain couples TRBV27 to TRBJ1-1; no definite D call. The CDR3 spans 16 residues. The V and J ends lost 5 bases and 6 bases respectively, with 22 bases between them. CDR1 and CDR2 (germline): MNHEY, SMNVEV (reference sequence). CDR3 region: CASSPDRAGRRAEAFF. DNA of the CDR3: TGTGCCAGCAGTCCCGACCGGGCCGGGCGGAGGGCTGAAGCTTTCTTT.

V gene TRBV6-4 combines with J gene TRBJ1-3; tentative D call: TRBD1 (6 bases). This CDR3 has 14 residues. CDR1 and CDR2 from the germline V gene are MRHNA and SNTAGT. Trimming pared 7 bases from V and 2 bases from J, leaving 12 bases between. The CDR3 reads CASKDRGTGNTIYF. The CDR3 coding sequence is TGTGCCAGCAAGGATAGGGGGACTGGAAACACCATATATTTT.

The rearrangement uses TRBV5-1 and TRBJ1-1; tentative D call: TRBD1 (6 bases). Germline CDR1 and CDR2: SGHRS and YFSETQ. The CDR3 covers 14 residues. V shed 2 bases and J shed 9 bases, with 17 bases lying between them. DNA of the CDR3: TGCGCCAGCAGCTTAGCGGGGGCCGCACCGAAAGCTTTCTTT. This encodes CASSLAGAAPKAFF.

This sequence joins TRBV4-1 and TRBJ1-2; TRBD1 agrees at 7 bases. The CDR3 length is 16 residues. Germline V CDR1 and CDR2: MGHRA, YSYEKL. After removal of 0 bases from V and 2 bases from J, the junction contained 6 bases not matched to a gene. The DNA for the CDR3 is TGCGCCAGCAGCCAAGATCTAAGGGACAGAAACTATGGCTACACCTTC. It specifies CASSQDLRDRNYGYTF.

The rearrangement uses TRBV12-3 or TRBV12-4 and TRBJ1-1, with D maybe TRBD1 (6 bases). Between the trimmed V and J ends, which lost 4 bases and 5 bases, there was a span of 11 bases. The CDR3 has 13 residues. For the CDR3, the DNA is TGTGCCAGCAGTTGGGACATTAAGACTGAAGCTTTCTTT. Residues: CASSWDIKTEAFF.

The V call is TRBV9, the J call TRBJ1-4; D gene ambiguous. Germline V CDR1 and CDR2: SGDLS, YYNGEE. There are 16 residues in the CDR3. Trimming shortened V by 0 bases and J by 0 bases, and 9 bases separated the two germline ends. The CDR3 reads CASSVGGNPTNEKLFF. The CDR3 bases are TGTGCCAGCAGCGTAGGAGGGAATCCAACTAATGAAAAACTGTTTTTT.

V usage is TRBV30 and J usage is TRBJ1-6, with D maybe TRBD1 (5 bases). This CDR3 region has 15 residues. Germline CDR1 reads GTSNPN; CDR2 reads SVGIG (reference sequence). V lost 0 bases and J 1 base, leaving 7 bases between the germline ends. The CDR3 nucleotides read TGTGCCTGGAGTGTCCAGGGTTCCTATAATTCACCCCTCCACTTT. This sequence encodes CAWSVQGSYNSPLHF. The full variable domain, its missing parts supplied by reference TRBV30 and TRBJ1-6, is SQTIHQWPATLVQPVGSPLSLECTVEGTSNPNLYWYRQAAGRGLQLLFYSVGIGQISSEVPQNLSASRPQDRQFILSSKKLLLSDSGFYLCAWSVQGSYNSPLHFGNGTRLTVT.

CDR3 sequence: CASSLGQENTEAFF. The CDR3 nucleotides are TGCGCCAGCAGCTTGGGACAGGAGAACACTGAAGCTTTCTTT. The genes are TRBV5-1 and TRBJ1-1, with D perhaps matching TRBD1 (6 bases). CDR1 SGHRS and CDR2 YFSETQ come from the germline V gene. V was shortened by 0 bases and J by 1 base, with 7 bases between the two germline ends. This CDR3 spans 14 amino acids.